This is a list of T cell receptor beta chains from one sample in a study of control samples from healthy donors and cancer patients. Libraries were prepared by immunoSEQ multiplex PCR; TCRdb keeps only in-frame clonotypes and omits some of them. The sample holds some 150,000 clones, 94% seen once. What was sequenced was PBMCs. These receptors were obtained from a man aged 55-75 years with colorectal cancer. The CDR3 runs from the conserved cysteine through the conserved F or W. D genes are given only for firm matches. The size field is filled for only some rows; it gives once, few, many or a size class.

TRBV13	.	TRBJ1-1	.	CASSLGPGTEAFF	TGTGCCAGCAGCTTAGGTCCGGGCACTGAAGCTTTCTTT
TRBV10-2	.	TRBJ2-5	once	CASSEWAGSNQETQYF	TGCGCCAGCAGTGAGTGGGCGGGGTCCAACCAAGAGACCCAGTACTTC
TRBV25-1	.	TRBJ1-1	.	CASSDSLNTEAFF	TGTGCCAGCAGTGACAGTTTGAACACTGAAGCTTTCTTT
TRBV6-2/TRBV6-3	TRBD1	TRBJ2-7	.	CASSPPGQGDEQYF	TGTGCCAGCAGTCCGCCGGGACAGGGGGACGAGCAGTACTTC
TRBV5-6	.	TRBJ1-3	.	CASSFLQGSGNTIYF	TGTGCCAGCAGTTTTCTACAGGGTAGTGGAAACACCATATATTTT
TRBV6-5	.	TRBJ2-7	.	CASSYLGQALYEQYF	TGTGCCAGCAGTTACCTGGGGCAGGCGCTCTACGAGCAGTACTTC
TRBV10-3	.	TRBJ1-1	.	CAISEGPGYDTEAFF	TGTGCCATCAGTGAAGGTCCAGGGTACGACACTGAAGCTTTCTTT
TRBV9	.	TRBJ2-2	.	CASSALGGRGGIGTGELFF	TGTGCCAGCAGCGCCTTAGGGGGCAGGGGAGGTATCGGAACCGGGGAGCTGTTTTTT
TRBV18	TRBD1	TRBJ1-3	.	CASSPGTGFSGNTIYF	TGTGCCAGCTCACCGGGGACAGGGTTCTCTGGAAACACCATATATTTT
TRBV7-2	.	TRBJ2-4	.	CASSSLVRTIQYF	TGTGCCAGCAGCTCTCTAGTTCGAACCATTCAGTACTTC
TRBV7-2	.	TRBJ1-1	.	CASSLNAGGATEAFF	TGTGCCAGCAGCTTAAATGCGGGAGGGGCGACTGAAGCTTTCTTT
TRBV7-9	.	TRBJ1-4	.	CASSLGDTSTNEKLFF	TGTGCCAGCAGCTTAGGGGACACCTCAACTAATGAAAAACTGTTTTTT
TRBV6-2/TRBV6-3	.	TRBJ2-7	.	CASSYSLRPGYEQYF	TGTGCCAGCAGTTACTCCTTGAGGCCGGGCTACGAGCAGTACTTC
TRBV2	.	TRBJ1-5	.	CASLQGYSNQPQHF	TGTGCCAGCCTACAGGGCTATAGCAATCAGCCCCAGCATTTT
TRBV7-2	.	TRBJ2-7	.	CASSLGLGLAYEQYF	TGTGCCAGCAGCTTAGGTTTGGGGCTTGCCTACGAGCAGTACTTC
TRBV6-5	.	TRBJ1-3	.	CASSYSADYSGNTIYF	TGTGCCAGCAGTTACTCGGCAGACTACTCTGGAAACACCATATATTTT
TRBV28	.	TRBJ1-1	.	CASSVQGMNTEAFF	TGTGCCAGCAGTGTCCAGGGGATGAACACTGAAGCTTTCTTT
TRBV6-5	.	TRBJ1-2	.	CASSSDRYGYTF	TGTGCCAGCAGTTCTGACAGATATGGCTACACCTTC
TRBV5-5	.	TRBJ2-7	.	CASSLVGNEQYF	TGTGCCAGCAGCTTGGTGGGCAACGAGCAGTACTTC
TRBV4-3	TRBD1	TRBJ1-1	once	CASSQEQGARGEAFF	TGCGCCAGCAGCCAGGAACAGGGGGCTAGGGGTGAAGCTTTCTTT
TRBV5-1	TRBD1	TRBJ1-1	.	CASSRGQMNTEAFF	TGCGCCAGCAGCCGGGGACAGATGAACACTGAAGCTTTCTTT
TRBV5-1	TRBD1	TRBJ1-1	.	CASRARGDWDRTNTEAFF	TGCGCCAGCAGGGCGAGGGGCGATTGGGACAGGACGAACACTGAAGCTTTCTTT
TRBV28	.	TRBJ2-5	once	CASSLLGGREETQYF	TGTGCCAGCAGTTTATTGGGGGGGCGGGAAGAGACCCAGTACTTC
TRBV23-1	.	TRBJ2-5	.	CASPRGIRGTQYF	TGCGCCAGCCCACGGGGAATACGTGGGACCCAGTACTTC
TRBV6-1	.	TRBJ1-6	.	CASSVEGPLNNSPLHF	TGTGCCAGCAGTGTGGAGGGTCCACTTAACAATTCACCCCTCCACTTT